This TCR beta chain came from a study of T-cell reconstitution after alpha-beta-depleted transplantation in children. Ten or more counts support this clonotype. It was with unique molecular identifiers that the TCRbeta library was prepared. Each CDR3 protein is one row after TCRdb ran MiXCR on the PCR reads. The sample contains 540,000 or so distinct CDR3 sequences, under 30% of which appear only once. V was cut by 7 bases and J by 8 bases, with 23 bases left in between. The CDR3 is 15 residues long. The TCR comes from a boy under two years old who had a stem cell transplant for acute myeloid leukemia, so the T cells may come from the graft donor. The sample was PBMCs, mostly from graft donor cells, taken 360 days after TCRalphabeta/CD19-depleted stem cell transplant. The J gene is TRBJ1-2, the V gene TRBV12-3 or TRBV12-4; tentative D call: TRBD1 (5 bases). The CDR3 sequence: CASTLGPTGPGGYTF. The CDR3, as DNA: TGTGCCAGCACCTTAGGGCCCACAGGACCCGGGGGCTACACCTTC.